The 13 T cell receptor beta chains below all came from one sample that was sequenced in a study of blood T cell repertoires in COVID-19. Generated by immunoSEQ multiplex PCR, the TCRdb table keeps only in-frame clones and is missing some. The sample includes around 58,000 clones, over 65% of them seen just once. Sample: peripheral blood. Source of these receptors: a human donor in a cohort sampled during active COVID-19.

The J gene is TRBJ2-5, the V gene TRBV6-1; 8 bases are a match to TRBD2. This CDR3 is 16 amino acids long. CDR1 and CDR2 (germline): MNHNS, SASEGT. V trimming: 1 base; J trimming: 6 bases; junction bases outside the gene matches: 10. CDR3 sequence: CASSEVGGAFVKTQYF. The CDR3 region has the DNA TGTGCCAGCAGTGAAGTCGGGGGGGCCTTTGTGAAGACCCAGTACTTC.

The sample holds one count of this clone. The gene calls are TRBV7-2 and TRBJ1-6, with TRBD1 matching over 8 bases. CDR1 SGHTA and CDR2 FQGNSA come from the germline V gene. The V segment lost 2 bases and the J segment 5 bases; nucleotides outside the gene matches: 5. This CDR3 comprises 16 residues. DNA for the CDR3: TGTGCCAGCAGCTTATCACAGGGGGGAAATAATTCACCCCTCCACTTT. This gives the protein CASSLSQGGNNSPLHF. Looking up the rest from reference TRBV7-2 and TRBJ1-6 gives the full variable domain: GAGVSQSPSNKVTEKGKDVELRCDPISGHTALYWYRQSLGQGLEFLIYFQGNSAPDKSGLPSDRFSAERTGGSVSTLTIQRTQQEDSAVYLCASSLSQGGNNSPLHFGNGTRLTVT.

The gene calls are TRBV29-1 and TRBJ1-1; D perhaps matches TRBD1 (6 bases). The germline CDR1 and CDR2 sequences are SQVTM and ANQGSEA. CDR3 length: 10 residues. V lost 7 bases to trimming and J lost 5 bases, with 8 bases between them. The CDR3 loop reads CSAQGTEAFF. The CDR3 region has the DNA TGCAGCGCCCAGGGGACTGAAGCTTTCTTT.

This sequence joins TRBV7-6 and TRBJ2-2; 10 nucleotides align to TRBD1. CDR1 and CDR2 (germline): SGHVS, FNYEAQ. The CDR3 loop spans 15 amino acids. The ends lost 3 bases at V and 6 bases at J; junction bases unmatched: 4. The DNA for the CDR3 is TGTGCCAGCAGCTTTGGGACAGGGGAGGCCGGGGAGCTGTTTTTT. It yields the protein CASSFGTGEAGELFF.

This clone was picked up a small number of times. The chain recombines TRBV9 with TRBJ1-6, with 10 bases identical to TRBD1. V was clipped by 4 bases and J by 7 bases; unmatched bases: 11. There are 17 residues in the CDR3. In germline, CDR1 is SGDLS, CDR2 YYNGEE. The CDR3 DNA reads TGTGCCAGCAGCCCCCTTCCCGGGACAGGGGCCAATTCACCCCTCCACTTT. Translating gives CASSPLPGTGANSPLHF.

The chain is built from TRBV4-3 and TRBJ2-3; D is perhaps TRBD2 (6 bases). The CDR3 totals 14 residues. V lost 0 bases and J 7 bases, leaving 11 bases between the germline ends. Germline-derived CDR1 and CDR2 are LGHNA and YSLEER. The CDR3 loop reads CASSQDARGNTQYF. The CDR3, as DNA: TGCGCCAGCAGCCAAGATGCCCGCGGGAATACGCAGTATTTT.

This clone was counted ten times or more. The chain carries TRBV4-2 and TRBJ2-2; 7 nucleotides line up with TRBD1. This CDR3 has 18 residues. The V segment lost 0 bases and the J segment 5 bases; nucleotides outside the gene matches: 12. In germline, CDR1 is LGHNA, CDR2 YNFKEQ. The CDR3 protein is CASSQETSKGARTGELFF. The CDR3 bases are TGTGCCAGCAGCCAAGAAACGAGTAAGGGGGCAAGGACCGGGGAGCTGTTTTTT.

This chain connects TRBV5-4 to TRBJ1-2, with D uncertain. There are 15 residues in the CDR3. V lost 2 bases and J 7 bases, leaving 18 bases between the germline ends. Germline CDR1 is SGHNT and CDR2 is YYREEE (reference sequence). As DNA, the CDR3 is TGTGCCAGCAGCTTACAGACGCCTGGGTCTTCTGGCTACACCTTC. It codes for CASSLQTPGSSGYTF.

The chain combines TRBV25-1 with TRBJ2-2, with D perhaps matching TRBD1 (6 bases). The germline V gene encodes CDR1 MGHDK and CDR2 SYGVNS. The CDR3 has 13 amino acids. Trimming pared 3 bases from V and 7 bases from J, leaving 9 bases between. DNA of the CDR3: TGTGCCAGCAGTGATCAGGGGATCGGGGAGCTGTTTTTT. It yields the protein CASSDQGIGELFF.

The chain recombines TRBV27 with TRBJ1-2, with 11 bases matching TRBD1. The CDR3 spans 17 residues. The V and J ends lost 11 bases and 6 bases, in that order; junction bases with no gene match: 20. Germline V gives CDR1 MNHEY, CDR2 SMNVEV (reference sequence). As DNA, the CDR3 is TGTGCCCGCCGCCCATGGACAGGGGGCGCGGGGCTCGATGGCTACACCTTC. It specifies CARRPWTGGAGLDGYTF.

This clone was seen just once. This chain uses TRBV4-1 with TRBJ1-1; D might be TRBD1 (6 bases). CDR3 length equals 17 residues. V lost 5 bases and J 1 base, leaving 20 bases between the germline ends. The germline CDR1 and CDR2 sequences are MGHRA and YSYEKL. The CDR3 DNA sequence: TGCGCCAGCAGCTCACCGTTGAGGGGGATACCGAACACTGAAGCTTTCTTT. It is translated as CASSSPLRGIPNTEAFF.

This clone was counted between two and nine times. V and J are TRBV5-6 and TRBJ2-7, with D perhaps TRBD1 (6 bases). The germline CDR1 and CDR2 sequences are SGHDT and YYEEEE. V was shortened by 2 bases and J by 4 bases, with 16 bases between the two germline ends. CDR3 length: 15 residues. The DNA for the CDR3 is TGTGCCAGCAGCTTACGTTCGACAGGCGATTACGAGCAGTACTTC. It translates to CASSLRSTGDYEQYF.

The chain links TRBV25-1 to TRBJ2-5; 9 bases fit TRBD1. J gave up 1 base and V 3 bases, and 3 bases lay outside the gene matches. This CDR3 has 15 residues. Germline lookup yields CDR1 MGHDK and CDR2 SYGVNS. This CDR3 reads CASSENRGRQETQYF. CDR3 nucleotides: TGTGCCAGCAGTGAGAACAGGGGGCGCCAAGAGACCCAGTACTTC. Combining the CDR3 with reference TRBV25-1 and TRBJ2-5 gives the whole variable domain EADIYQTPRYLVIGTGKKITLECSQTMGHDKMYWYQQDPGMELHLIHYSYGVNSTEKGDLSSESTVSRIRTEHFPLTLESARPSHTSQYLCASSENRGRQETQYFGPGTRLLVL.